This T cell receptor beta chain emerged from a study of Tregs in tolerant kidney transplant recipients. Findings and caveats of the study: Expanding Tregs on activated donor B cells appeared to best identify donor-specific TCRbeta clones.

The repertoire was sequenced with immunoSEQ multiplex PCR; TCRdb's copy has only in-frame clones and lacks some. This table holds tens of thousands of clones, less than 97% found once. Worth noting for this clone: Its antigen is still unknown.

V was clipped by 5 bases and J by 5 bases, with 12 bases between them. The CDR3 loop spans 13 amino acids. From germline, CDR1 is SGHRS and CDR2 YFSETQ. The source of this sequence is a human donor in good health. The sequencing input was Tregs from blood cultured with allogeneic cells. The chain carries TRBV5-1 and TRBJ2-3; D may be TRBD2 (6 bases). The CDR3 nucleotides read TGCGCCAGCAGGGGCGGGGAGTTAGATACGCAGTATTTT. Its translation is CASRGGELDTQYF.